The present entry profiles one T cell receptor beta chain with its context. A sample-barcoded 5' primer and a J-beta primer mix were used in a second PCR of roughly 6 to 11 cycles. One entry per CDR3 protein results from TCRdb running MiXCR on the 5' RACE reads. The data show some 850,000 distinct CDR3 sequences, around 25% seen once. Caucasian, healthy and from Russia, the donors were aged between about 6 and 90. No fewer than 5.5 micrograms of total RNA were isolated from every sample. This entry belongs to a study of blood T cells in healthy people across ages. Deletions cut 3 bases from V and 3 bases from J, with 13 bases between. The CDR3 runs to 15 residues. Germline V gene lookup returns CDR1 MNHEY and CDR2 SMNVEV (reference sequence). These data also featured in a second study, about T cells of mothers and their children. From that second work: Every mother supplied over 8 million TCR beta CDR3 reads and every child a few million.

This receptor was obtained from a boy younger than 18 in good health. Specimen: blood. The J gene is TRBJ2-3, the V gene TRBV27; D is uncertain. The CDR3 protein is CASSFVTEVTDTQYF. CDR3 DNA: TGTGCCAGCAGTTTTGTAACAGAAGTGACAGATACGCAGTATTTT.